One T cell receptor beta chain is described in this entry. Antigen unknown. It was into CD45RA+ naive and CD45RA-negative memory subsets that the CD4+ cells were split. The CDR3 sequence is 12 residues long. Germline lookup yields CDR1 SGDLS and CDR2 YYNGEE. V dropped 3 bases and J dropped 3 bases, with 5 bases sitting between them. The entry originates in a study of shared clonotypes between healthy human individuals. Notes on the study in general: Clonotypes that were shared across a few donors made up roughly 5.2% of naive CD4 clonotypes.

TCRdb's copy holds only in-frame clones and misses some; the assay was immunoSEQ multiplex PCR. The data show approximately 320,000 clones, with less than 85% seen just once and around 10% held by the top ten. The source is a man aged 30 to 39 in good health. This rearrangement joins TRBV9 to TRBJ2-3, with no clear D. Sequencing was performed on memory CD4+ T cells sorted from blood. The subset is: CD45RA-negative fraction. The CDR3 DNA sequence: TGTGCCAGCAGCGCCTCGACAGATACGCAGTATTTT. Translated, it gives CASSASTDTQYF. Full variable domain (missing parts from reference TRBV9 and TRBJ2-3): DSGVTQTPKHLITATGQRVTLRCSPRSGDLSVYWYQQSLDQGLQFLIQYYNGEERAKGNILERFSAQQFPDLHSELNLSSLELGDSALYFCASSASTDTQYFGPGTRLTVL.